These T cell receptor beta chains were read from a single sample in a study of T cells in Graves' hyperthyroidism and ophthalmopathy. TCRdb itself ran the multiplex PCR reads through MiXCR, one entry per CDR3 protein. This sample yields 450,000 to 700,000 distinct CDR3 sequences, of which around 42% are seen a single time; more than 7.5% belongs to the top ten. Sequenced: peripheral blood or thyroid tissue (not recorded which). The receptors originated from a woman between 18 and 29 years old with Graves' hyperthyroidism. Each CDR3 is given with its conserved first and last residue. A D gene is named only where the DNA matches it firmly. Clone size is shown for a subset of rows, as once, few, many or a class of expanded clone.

cdr3_nt: TGTGCCATCAGAAACCTCTACAGGGGGCAGGACACCGGGGAGCTGTTTTTT; cdr3_aa: CAIRNLYRGQDTGELFF; clone_size: many; v_call: TRBV10-3; d_call: TRBD1; j_call: TRBJ2-2
cdr3_nt: TGTGCCAGCAGTTCTGGACAGGGGGCTAATTCACCCCTCCACTTT; cdr3_aa: CASSSGQGANSPLHF; clone_size: many; v_call: TRBV7-8; d_call: TRBD1; j_call: TRBJ1-6
cdr3_nt: TGTGCCAGCAGTCAAAATACAGGGGGCGTAGGACCCACCATATATTTT; cdr3_aa: CASSQNTGGVGPTIYF; clone_size: .; v_call: TRBV6-6; d_call: TRBD1; j_call: TRBJ1-3
cdr3_nt: TGTGCCAGCAGCTGGGCAGGGGGCCTAGCTTTCTTT; cdr3_aa: CASSWAGGLAFF; clone_size: once; v_call: TRBV12-3/TRBV12-4; d_call: TRBD1; j_call: TRBJ1-1
cdr3_nt: TGTGCCAGCAGTGACTGGCCGAATACGCAGTATTTT; cdr3_aa: CASSDWPNTQYF; clone_size: .; v_call: TRBV6-5; d_call: .; j_call: TRBJ2-3
cdr3_nt: TGTGCCACCAGTGACTCGGGACTAGCGGAAGAGACCCAGTACTTC; cdr3_aa: CATSDSGLAEETQYF; clone_size: many; v_call: TRBV24-1; d_call: TRBD2; j_call: TRBJ2-5
cdr3_nt: TGCGCCAGCAAGCCGGCTTCAGGGTTACCGACCTACGAGCAGTACTTC; cdr3_aa: CASKPASGLPTYEQYF; clone_size: many; v_call: TRBV5-1; d_call: .; j_call: TRBJ2-7
cdr3_nt: TGTGCCAGCTTCTCGGGGCGCGACACTGAAGCTTTCTTT; cdr3_aa: CASFSGRDTEAFF; clone_size: many; v_call: TRBV6-5; d_call: .; j_call: TRBJ1-1
cdr3_nt: TGTGCCACCAGCAGAGTGGTAACAGGGGGAAATGAAAAACTGTTTTTT; cdr3_aa: CATSRVVTGGNEKLFF; clone_size: many; v_call: TRBV15; d_call: TRBD1; j_call: TRBJ1-4
cdr3_nt: TGCGCCAGCAGCCAAGGGGGACAGGGAAAAGACTATGGCTACACCTTC; cdr3_aa: CASSQGGQGKDYGYTF; clone_size: .; v_call: TRBV4-1; d_call: TRBD1; j_call: TRBJ1-2
cdr3_nt: TGTGCCAGCAGTCCCCTAAGGTCTCAGAGGCACTCTGGGGCCAACGTCCTGACTTTC; cdr3_aa: CASSPLRSQRHSGANVLTF; clone_size: many; v_call: TRBV9; d_call: .; j_call: TRBJ2-6
cdr3_nt: TGTGCCAGCAGCTGGCCGGGGGCCGCCACCGGGGAGCTGTTTTTT; cdr3_aa: CASSWPGAATGELFF; clone_size: once; v_call: TRBV7-8; d_call: .; j_call: TRBJ2-2
cdr3_nt: TGTGCCAGTAGTATCACAGGGGACACTGAAGCTTTCTTT; cdr3_aa: CASSITGDTEAFF; clone_size: many; v_call: TRBV19; d_call: TRBD1; j_call: TRBJ1-1
cdr3_nt: TGTGCCAGCAGTTACCCCCGGGACGGGTTTTCCTACGAGCAGTACTTC; cdr3_aa: CASSYPRDGFSYEQYF; clone_size: few; v_call: TRBV6-2/TRBV6-3; d_call: .; j_call: TRBJ2-7
cdr3_nt: TGCGCCAGCAGCCAAGTGAGTTCAAGGTGGAACACTGAAGCTTTCTTT; cdr3_aa: CASSQVSSRWNTEAFF; clone_size: many; v_call: TRBV4-3; d_call: .; j_call: TRBJ1-1
cdr3_nt: TGTGCCAGCAGCGGCACTAGCGGGAGTGACACCGGGGAGCTGTTTTTT; cdr3_aa: CASSGTSGSDTGELFF; clone_size: .; v_call: TRBV7-9; d_call: TRBD2; j_call: TRBJ2-2
cdr3_nt: TGTGCCACCAGTGATTTTGCAGAGACCCAGTACTTC; cdr3_aa: CATSDFAETQYF; clone_size: few; v_call: TRBV24-1; d_call: .; j_call: TRBJ2-5
cdr3_nt: TGTGCCAGCAGTGAAGAGACTCGGGGCACTGAAGCTTTCTTT; cdr3_aa: CASSEETRGTEAFF; clone_size: .; v_call: TRBV25-1; d_call: .; j_call: TRBJ1-1
cdr3_nt: TGCAGTGCGATGAGGACTAGCGGGGACCAAGAGACCCAGTACTTC; cdr3_aa: CSAMRTSGDQETQYF; clone_size: .; v_call: TRBV20-1; d_call: TRBD2; j_call: TRBJ2-5
cdr3_nt: TGTGCCAGTGGATCATTTCCGGGACAGGGGGTCCAAGAGACCCAGTACTTC; cdr3_aa: CASGSFPGQGVQETQYF; clone_size: many; v_call: TRBV2; d_call: TRBD1; j_call: TRBJ2-5
cdr3_nt: TGTGCCAGCAGTGAGGCCACGACCTACGAGCAGTACTTC; cdr3_aa: CASSEATTYEQYF; clone_size: many; v_call: TRBV6-6; d_call: .; j_call: TRBJ2-7
cdr3_nt: TGTGCCAGCAGTGGGCCAGGGCCACTGCAGCCCCAGCATTTT; cdr3_aa: CASSGPGPLQPQHF; clone_size: many; v_call: TRBV2; d_call: .; j_call: TRBJ1-5
cdr3_nt: TGTGCCAGCAGTTCCCTGCGGACTGGGGGCTACACCTTC; cdr3_aa: CASSSLRTGGYTF; clone_size: .; v_call: TRBV12-3/TRBV12-4; d_call: .; j_call: TRBJ1-2
cdr3_nt: TGCAGTGCGGAGGGGATAACCTCTGGAAACACCATATATTTT; cdr3_aa: CSAEGITSGNTIYF; clone_size: many; v_call: TRBV20-1; d_call: .; j_call: TRBJ1-3